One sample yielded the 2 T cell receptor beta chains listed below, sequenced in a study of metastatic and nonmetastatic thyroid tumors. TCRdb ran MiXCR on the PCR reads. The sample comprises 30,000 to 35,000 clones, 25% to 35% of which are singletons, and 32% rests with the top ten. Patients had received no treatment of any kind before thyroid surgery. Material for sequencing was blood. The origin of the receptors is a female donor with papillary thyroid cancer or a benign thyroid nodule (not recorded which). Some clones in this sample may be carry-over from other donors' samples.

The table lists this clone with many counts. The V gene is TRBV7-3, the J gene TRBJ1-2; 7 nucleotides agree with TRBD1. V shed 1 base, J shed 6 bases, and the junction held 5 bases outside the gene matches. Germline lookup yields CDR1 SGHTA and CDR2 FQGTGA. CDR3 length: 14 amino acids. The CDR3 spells CASSLNWQGDGYTF. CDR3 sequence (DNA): TGTGCCAGCAGCTTAAATTGGCAGGGGGATGGCTACACCTTC.

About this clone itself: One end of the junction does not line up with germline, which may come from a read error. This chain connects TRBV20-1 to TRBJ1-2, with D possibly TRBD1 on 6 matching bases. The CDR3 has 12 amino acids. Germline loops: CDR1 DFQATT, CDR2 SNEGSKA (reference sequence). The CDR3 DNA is TGCAGTGCCATACAGGGTTTTGATGGCTACTCCTTC. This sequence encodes CSAIQGFDGYSF.